This T cell receptor beta chain was retrieved from a study of T cell responses to AZD1222 COVID-19 vaccine. The germline CDR1 and CDR2 sequences are SQVTM and ANQGSEA. Unmatched junction bases numbered 8, after V lost 7 bases and J lost 7 bases. The length of the CDR3 is 13 residues. Assay: immunoSEQ multiplex PCR; the TCRdb copy retains only in-frame clones and omits some. Of 75,000 to 80,000 clones detected, roughly 90% appear once; the ten largest clones hold approximately 1.3%. The chain couples TRBV29-1 to TRBJ1-1, with TRBD1 matching 11 bases. The clonotype originates from an adult who received the AZD1222 COVID-19 vaccine. Sequenced here: peripheral blood, sampled 28 days after the second AZD1222 dose. The CDR3 bases are TGCAGCGCCAGGACAGGGGGCGCGGGTGAAGCTTTCTTT. Translating it yields CSARTGGAGEAFF.